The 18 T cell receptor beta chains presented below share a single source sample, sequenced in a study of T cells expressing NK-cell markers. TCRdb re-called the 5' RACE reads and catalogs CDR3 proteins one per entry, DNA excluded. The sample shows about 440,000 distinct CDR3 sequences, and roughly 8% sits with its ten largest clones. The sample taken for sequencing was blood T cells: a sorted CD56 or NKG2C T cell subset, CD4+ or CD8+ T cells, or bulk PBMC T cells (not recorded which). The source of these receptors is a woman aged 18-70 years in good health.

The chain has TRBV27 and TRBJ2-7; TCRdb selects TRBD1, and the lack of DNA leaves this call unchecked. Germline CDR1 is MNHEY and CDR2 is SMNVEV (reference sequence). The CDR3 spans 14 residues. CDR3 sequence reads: CASSLGTGGWEQYF.

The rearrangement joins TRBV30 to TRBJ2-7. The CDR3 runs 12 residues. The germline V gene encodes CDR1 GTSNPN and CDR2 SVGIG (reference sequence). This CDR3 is CAWSPTSYEQYF.

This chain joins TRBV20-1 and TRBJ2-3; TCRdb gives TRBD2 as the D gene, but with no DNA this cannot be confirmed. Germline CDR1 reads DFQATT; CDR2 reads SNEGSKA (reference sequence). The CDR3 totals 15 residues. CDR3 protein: CSARSERDSRDTQYF.

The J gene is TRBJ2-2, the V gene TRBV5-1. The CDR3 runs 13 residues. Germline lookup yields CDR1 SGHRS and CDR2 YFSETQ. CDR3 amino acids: CASSLFTDGELFF.

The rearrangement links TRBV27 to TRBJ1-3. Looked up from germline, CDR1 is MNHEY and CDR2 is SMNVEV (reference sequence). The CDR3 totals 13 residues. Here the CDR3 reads CASGWDSGNTIYF.

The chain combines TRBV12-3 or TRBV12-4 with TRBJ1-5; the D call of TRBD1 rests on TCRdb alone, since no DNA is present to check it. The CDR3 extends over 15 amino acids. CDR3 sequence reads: CASSGPRQGPGPQHF.

The CDR3 reads CASSFLTSGTQYF. This chain connects TRBV6-2 or TRBV6-3 to TRBJ2-3; TCRdb picks TRBD2, but there is no DNA to check that call. Germline CDR1 MNHEY, CDR2 SVGEGT. CDR3 length equals 13 residues.

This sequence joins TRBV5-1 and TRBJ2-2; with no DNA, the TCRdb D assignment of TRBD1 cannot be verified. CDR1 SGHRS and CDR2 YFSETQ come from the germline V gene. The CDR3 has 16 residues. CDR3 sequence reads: CASSPIGKGVIGELFF.

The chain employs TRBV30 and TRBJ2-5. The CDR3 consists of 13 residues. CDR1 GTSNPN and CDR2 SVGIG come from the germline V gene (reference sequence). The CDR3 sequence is CAWSQDGEETQYF.

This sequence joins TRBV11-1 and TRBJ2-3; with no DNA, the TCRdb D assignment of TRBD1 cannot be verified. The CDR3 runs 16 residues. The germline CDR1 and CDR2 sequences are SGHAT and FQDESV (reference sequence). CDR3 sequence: CASSRHTGASTDTQYF.

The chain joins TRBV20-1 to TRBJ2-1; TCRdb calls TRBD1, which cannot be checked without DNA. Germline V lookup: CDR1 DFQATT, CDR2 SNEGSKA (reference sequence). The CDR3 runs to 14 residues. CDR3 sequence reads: CSAPDRGRYNEQFF.

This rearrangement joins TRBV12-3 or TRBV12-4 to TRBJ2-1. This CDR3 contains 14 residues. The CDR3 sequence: CASSLGNTYNEQFF.

Here the CDR3 reads CASAETEYGYTF. V and J are TRBV7-9 and TRBJ1-2. This CDR3 region has 12 residues. Germline lookup yields CDR1 SEHNR and CDR2 FQNEAQ (reference sequence).

Here the CDR3 reads CAIWEPGPNEKLFF. J is TRBJ1-4 and V is TRBV10-3. The CDR3 has 14 amino acids. CDR1 is ENHRY, CDR2 SYGVKD, per germline.

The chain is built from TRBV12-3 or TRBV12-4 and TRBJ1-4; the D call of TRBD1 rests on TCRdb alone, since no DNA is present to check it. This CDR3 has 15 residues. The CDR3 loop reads CASSFGGSVNEKLFF.

The CDR3 reads CASSPNRLVRYEQYF. The chain uses TRBV12-3 or TRBV12-4 and TRBJ2-7; TCRdb reports TRBD2, a call that lacks DNA to check it against. The CDR3 length is 15 residues.

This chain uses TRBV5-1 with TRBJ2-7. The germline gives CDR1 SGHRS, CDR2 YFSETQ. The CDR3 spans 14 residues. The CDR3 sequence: CASSLGLGLYEQYF.

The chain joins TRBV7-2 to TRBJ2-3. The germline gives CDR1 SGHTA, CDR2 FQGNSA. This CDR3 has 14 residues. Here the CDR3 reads CASSLVFSTDTQYF.